This T cell receptor (beta chain) stems from a study of cytomegalovirus exposure and HLA in healthy donors. Findings and caveats of the study: The authors considered a cluster of highly shared sequence variants likely to be a sequencing artifact.

About this clone itself: The antigen is undetermined.

V gave up 6 bases and J gave up 2 bases; unmatched junction bases: 2. Germline loops: CDR1 SGHTA, CDR2 FQGNSA. This CDR3 is built from 13 residues. The PCR was carried out with 60 Vbeta primers and 13 Jbeta primers. TCRdb keeps only in-frame clones here, not all; method: immunoSEQ multiplex PCR. The repertoire holds about 250,000 clones, with about 66% as singletons. This chain joins TRBV7-2 and TRBJ2-3; 7 bases line up with TRBD2. This clonotype originated in a female donor in good health and CMV-seronegative. Sequenced material: PBMCs. The CDR3 bases are TGTGCCAGCAGTCGGGACTACACAGATACGCAGTATTTT. This encodes CASSRDYTDTQYF.